The clone carrying this TCR beta chain occurred once. The antigen remains undetermined. V dropped 1 base and J dropped 5 bases, with 8 bases sitting between them. There are 12 residues in the CDR3. Looked up from germline, CDR1 is DFQATT and CDR2 is SNEGSKA (reference sequence). The source of the sample is a study of T cells in Graves' hyperthyroidism and ophthalmopathy. Findings and limits, study-wide: A model of 13 V-J pairs discriminated ophthalmopathy from stable hyperthyroidism.

Amplification of TCR beta CDR3 regions was performed using RNA transcripts as template. In the first-round RT-PCR of the TCR CDR3, the HTBI primer set was used. TCRdb processed the multiplex PCR reads anew with MiXCR; each CDR3 protein has one entry. The profile covers fewer than 350,000 distinct CDR3 sequences, with 13% appearing a single time and more than 7.5% taken by the ten largest. V is TRBV20-1 and J is TRBJ1-2, with D tentatively TRBD1 (5 bases). The clonotype was recovered from a woman aged 25-40 years with Graves' hyperthyroidism that later progressed to Graves' ophthalmopathy. Sequencing was carried out using blood. The CDR3 protein is CSARVGGYGYTF. The CDR3 nucleotides are TGCAGTGCTAGAGTGGGGGGATATGGCTACACCTTC.